Below, 20 T cell receptor beta chains from the same sample are listed, as sequenced in a study of blood T cell repertoires in COVID-19. The data were produced by immunoSEQ multiplex PCR, yet TCRdb's version contains in-frame clones alone and is incomplete. The sample includes about 270,000 clones, around nine tenths of them seen just once. Sequenced sample: PBMCs or T cells enriched from blood (not recorded which). Every receptor here comes from a woman under 30 who had recovered from COVID-19.

Worth noting for this clone: This CDR3 is also generated by other DNA sequences in the sample. This chain uses TRBV11-2 with TRBJ1-5; D call uncertain. The CDR3 loop spans 13 amino acids. Germline loops: CDR1 SGHAT, CDR2 FQNNGV. V gave up 1 base and J gave up 4 bases, with 5 bases separating them. CDR3 sequence: CASSLGLNQPQHF. CDR3 bases: TGTGCCAGCAGCTTAGGTTTAAATCAGCCCCAGCATTTT.

This sequence joins TRBV19 and TRBJ2-7, with 8 bases that match TRBD2. The CDR3 is 15 amino acids. V lost 6 bases, J lost 2 bases, and 9 bases stayed unmatched. Germline CDR1 and CDR2: LNHDA and SQIVND (reference sequence). The CDR3 loop is CASSSYSGNTYEQYF. CDR3 nucleotides: TGTGCCAGTAGCTCGTATAGCGGGAACACCTACGAGCAGTACTTC.

The chain recombines TRBV14 with TRBJ2-3; tentative D call: TRBD2 (5 bases). There are 16 residues in the CDR3. Germline assignment: CDR1 SGHDN and CDR2 FVKESK. V was clipped by 4 bases and J by 4 bases, with 18 bases between them. CDR3 amino acids: CASSRRMETGSDTQYF. In nucleotides, the CDR3 is TGTGCCAGCAGCCGGAGGATGGAAACGGGATCAGATACGCAGTATTTT. The whole variable domain, remainder taken from reference TRBV14 and TRBJ2-3, is EAGVTQFPSHSVIEKGQTVTLRCDPISGHDNLYWYRRVMGKEIKFLLHFVKESKQDESGMPNNRFLAERTGGTYSTLKVQPAELEDSGVYFCASSRRMETGSDTQYFGPGTRLTVL.

This chain links TRBV5-5 with TRBJ2-1, with a possible D match to TRBD2 (5 bases). The CDR3 has 15 amino acids. Between the trimmed V and J ends, which lost 0 bases and 4 bases, there was a span of 11 bases. CDR1 and CDR2 from the germline V gene are SGHKS and YYEKEE (reference sequence). The CDR3 coding sequence is TGTGCCAGCAGCTTGGAACTAGGTCTATACAATGAGCAGTTCTTC. Translated: CASSLELGLYNEQFF.

This clone was counted only a few times. The chain is built from TRBV5-4 and TRBJ2-7; D is ambiguous. The CDR3 loop spans 14 amino acids. The V end was cut by 0 bases, the J end by 5 bases, with 12 bases between. CDR1 is SGHNT, CDR2 YYREEE, per germline (reference sequence). CDR3 DNA: TGTGCCAGCAGCTTGGGTTATCTCGTCGACGAGCAGTACTTC. It codes for CASSLGYLVDEQYF.

This clone was counted once. This chain joins TRBV3-1 (or the pseudogene TRBV3-2) and TRBJ1-2; the match to TRBD1 covers 9 bases. The CDR3 runs 14 residues. J gave up 5 bases and V 4 bases, and 5 bases lay outside the gene matches. The germline CDR1 and CDR2 sequences are LGHDT and YNNKEL (reference sequence). The CDR3 region is CASSRGQGMYGYTF. For the CDR3, the DNA is TGTGCCAGCAGCCGTGGACAGGGGATGTATGGCTACACCTTC.

This clone was detected only once. V gene TRBV7-3 combines with J gene TRBJ2-1, with a weak D call TRBD2 (6 bases). The V and J ends lost 2 bases and 6 bases respectively, with 20 bases between them. The CDR3 sequence is 17 residues long. Germline-derived CDR1 and CDR2 are SGHTA and FQGTGA. The CDR3 loop is CASSLGARGPPSNEQFF. The CDR3 region has the DNA TGTGCCAGCAGCTTAGGGGCGCGGGGACCACCCAGCAATGAGCAGTTCTTC.

V usage is TRBV5-1 and J usage is TRBJ2-2; D is possibly TRBD2 (6 bases). This CDR3 comprises 16 residues. Trimming removed 3 bases from V and 7 bases from J, with 19 bases in between. The germline V gene encodes CDR1 SGHRS and CDR2 YFSETQ. The DNA of the CDR3 is TGCGCCAGCAGCTCAGCTAGCGACCCGGGGAGCGGGGAGCTGTTTTTT. Residues: CASSSASDPGSGELFF. The variable domain in full, with the rest retrieved from reference TRBV5-1 and TRBJ2-2, is KAGVTQTPRYLIKTRGQQVTLSCSPISGHRSVSWYQQTPGQGLQFLFEYFSETQRNKGNFPGRFSGRQFSNSRSEMNVSTLELGDSALYLCASSSASDPGSGELFFGEGSRLTVL.

The V and J genes are TRBV3-1 (or the pseudogene TRBV3-2) and TRBJ1-6; D ambiguous. V was trimmed by 0 bases and J by 6 bases, leaving 15 bases between them. The germline gives CDR1 LGHDT, CDR2 YNNKEL (reference sequence). CDR3 size: 17 residues. CDR3 sequence (DNA): TGTGCCAGCAGCCAAGATCAGCGGGCGGGTCTTAATTCACCCCTCCACTTT. This sequence encodes CASSQDQRAGLNSPLHF.

The chain recombines TRBV2 with TRBJ2-7; TRBD1 matches 8 bases. V dropped 0 bases and J dropped 5; count of bases not matched to a gene: 6. The CDR3 is 15 amino acids. CDR1 is SNHLY and CDR2 is FYNNEI in the germline V gene. This CDR3 is CASSEAAGGDHEQYF. CDR3 sequence (DNA): TGTGCCAGCAGTGAAGCGGCAGGGGGCGACCACGAGCAGTACTTC.

V and J are TRBV27 and TRBJ2-1; 7 bases match TRBD1. This CDR3 is built from 15 residues. Trimming at V came to 8 bases and at J to 3 bases, leaving 10 bases not matched to a gene. Germline values: CDR1 MNHEY, CDR2 SMNVEV (reference sequence). The CDR3 DNA follows: TGTGCCAGCCGAGAACCGGGACAGAACTACAATGAGCAGTTCTTC. This encodes CASREPGQNYNEQFF.

This clone was found once. The chain combines TRBV4-2 with TRBJ1-2; a weak D match, TRBD1 (5 bases). The ends were cut back, 4 bases at V and 3 bases at J, with 15 bases in the middle. The CDR3 totals 15 residues. CDR1 is LGHNA, CDR2 YNFKEQ, per germline. The CDR3: CASSLLEGADYGYTF. The CDR3 nucleotides read TGTGCCAGCAGCCTCCTTGAAGGGGCGGACTATGGCTACACCTTC.

The CDR3 here is CASSWGDSGRAEFYNEQFF. CDR3 in DNA: TGCGCCAGCAGTTGGGGGGATAGCGGGAGGGCCGAGTTCTACAATGAGCAGTTCTTC. The chain carries TRBV23-1 and TRBJ2-1; 11 bases are a match to TRBD2. TRBV23-1 is filed as an ORF, its function uncertain. The CDR3 totals 19 residues. V shed 5 bases, J shed 3 bases, and the junction held 15 bases outside the gene matches.

The CDR3 nucleotides read TGTGCCAGCAGTGAGGAAAAAGGGGCCTACTACGAGCAGTACTTC. It yields the protein CASSEEKGAYYEQYF. This chain uses TRBV6-1 with TRBJ2-7; D may be TRBD1 (5 bases). The ends were cut back, 3 bases at V and 3 bases at J, with 15 bases in the middle. This CDR3 region has 15 residues. From germline, CDR1 is MNHNS and CDR2 SASEGT.

This chain joins TRBV6-2 or TRBV6-3 and TRBJ1-5; D is ambiguous. The germline V gene has CDR1 MNHEY and CDR2 SVGEGT. This CDR3 has 16 amino acids. Trimming pared 2 bases from V and 0 bases from J, leaving 11 bases between. In DNA form, the CDR3 reads TGTGCCAGCAGTTACAGTCACTGGTATAGCAATCAGCCCCAGCATTTT. Translating gives CASSYSHWYSNQPQHF.

This chain connects TRBV19 to TRBJ2-5; 9 nucleotides match TRBD2. The V and J ends lost 4 bases and 9 bases, in that order; junction bases with no gene match: 12. CDR1 LNHDA and CDR2 SQIVND come from the germline V gene (reference sequence). This CDR3 contains 15 residues. The CDR3 DNA reads TGTGCCAGTAGTACTAGCGGGGCGGGAATTCCGGCCCAGTACTTC. It yields the protein CASSTSGAGIPAQYF.

This chain connects TRBV23-1 to TRBJ2-5; tentatively, D is TRBD1 (6 bases). TRBV23-1 is placed among ORFs of uncertain function. The CDR3 is 15 amino acids. V was pared by 7 bases and J by 1 base, with 16 bases between. The CDR3 DNA is TGCGCCAGCACACCCCAGGGGCTCCGCCAAGAGACCCAGTACTTC. As protein: CASTPQGLRQETQYF.

This clone is a singleton in its sample. The V gene is TRBV21-1, the J gene TRBJ2-3; the DNA was not compared with TRBD1, the D call given in the table. TRBV21-1 is reported as a pseudogene. The CDR3 is 18 amino acids. The DNA for the CDR3 is TGTGCCAGCAGCAAAGCAGCTCCGACAGGGAACTACACAGATACGCAGTATTTT. It translates to CASSKAAPTGNYTDTQYF.

V gene TRBV3-1 (or the pseudogene TRBV3-2) combines with J gene TRBJ1-6; 9 bases agree with TRBD1. Germline CDR1 LGHDT, CDR2 YNNKEL (reference sequence). This CDR3 has 15 amino acids. Germline trimming cut 6 bases from V and 9 bases from J; bases unmatched to any gene: 9. The CDR3 bases are TGTGCCAGCAGTCGGCTGACAGGGGGTAGTTCACCCCTCCACTTT. This gives the protein CASSRLTGGSSPLHF.

The DNA for the CDR3 is TGTGCGATCGGGACAGGGGGCGAGCAGTACTTC. Its protein product is CAIGTGGEQYF. The J gene is TRBJ2-7, the V gene TRBV19; the match to TRBD1 covers 11 bases. The V gene's germline CDR1 is LNHDA and CDR2 SQIVND (reference sequence). The CDR3 is 11 amino acids.